This T cell receptor beta chain was recorded in a study of human T cells and chemical hapten exposure. About the study: Mostly female patients had alopecia areata, totalis or universalis.

Time point defined: pre-sensitization, week 0. Treatment noted: therapeutic diphenylcyclopropenone sensitization with weekly scalp DPC. Many counts were recorded for this clonotype. TCRdb reprocessed the RACE reads with MiXCR, giving one entry per CDR3 protein. The table records 35,000 to 45,000 distinct CDR3 sequences, under 15% of them present only once. Trimming took off 8 bases at V and 4 bases at J, with 9 bases between the two ends. Germline-derived CDR1 and CDR2 are MGHDK and SYGVNS. The CDR3 spans 11 residues. The source material was whole blood, sampled in connection with sensitization to the hapten diphenylcyclopropenone (DPC). The TCR was taken from a woman aged 30 to 39 with alopecia areata. Some clones in this sample may be carry-over from other donors' samples. The rearrangement uses TRBV25-1 and TRBJ2-7, with D hard to call. The CDR3: CASSSLYEQYF. CDR3 nucleotide sequence: TGTGCCAGCTCTTCCCTATACGAGCAGTACTTC.